This T cell receptor beta chain was identified during a study of cytomegalovirus exposure and HLA in healthy donors. Study information: The study's early data release held roughly 91 million unique TCRs from HLA-typed donors. Study-level points and caveats: Reportedly, cytomegalovirus status was diagnosed with high sensitivity and specificity.

Of note for this clone: Its specificity is not known.

The PCR ran on 60 Vbeta and 13 Jbeta primers. Sequencing used immunoSEQ multiplex PCR; TCRdb keeps in-frame clones, though not all of them. The data show 85,000 to 120,000 clones, about two thirds seen once. This CDR3 has 16 amino acids. Germline CDR1 is MNHNS and CDR2 is SASEGT. The V and J ends lost 0 bases and 7 bases respectively, with 19 bases between them. The sequenced sample consisted of PBMCs. This rearrangement joins TRBV6-1 to TRBJ2-7, with D possibly matching TRBD1 (6 bases). The sequence derives from a female donor in good health and CMV-seronegative. The CDR3 sequence is CASSEAPSAGTREQYF. CDR3 bases: TGTGCCAGCAGTGAAGCCCCATCGGCAGGGACAAGAGAGCAGTACTTC.